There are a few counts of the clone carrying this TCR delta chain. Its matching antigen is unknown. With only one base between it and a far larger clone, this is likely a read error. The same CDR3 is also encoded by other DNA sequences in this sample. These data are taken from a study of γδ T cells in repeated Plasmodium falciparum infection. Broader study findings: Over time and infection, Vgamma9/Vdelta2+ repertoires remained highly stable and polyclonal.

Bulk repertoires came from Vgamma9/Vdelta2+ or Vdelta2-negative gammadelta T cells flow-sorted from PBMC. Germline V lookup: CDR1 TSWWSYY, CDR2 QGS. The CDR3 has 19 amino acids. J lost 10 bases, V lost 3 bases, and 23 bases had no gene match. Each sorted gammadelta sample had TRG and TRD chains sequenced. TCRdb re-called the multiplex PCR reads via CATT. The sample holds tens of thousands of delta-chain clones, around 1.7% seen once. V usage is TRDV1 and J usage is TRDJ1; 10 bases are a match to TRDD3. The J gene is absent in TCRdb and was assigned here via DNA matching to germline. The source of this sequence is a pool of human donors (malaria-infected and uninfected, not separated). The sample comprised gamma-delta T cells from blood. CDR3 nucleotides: TGTGCTCTTGGGGAGCTTCCTCCACCTCTACTGGGGGATTGCTGGAGACTCATCTTT. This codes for CALGELPPPLLGDCWRLIF.